One T cell receptor (beta chain) is described in this entry. Its recognized antigen is unknown. No qualities accompany the bases; no much larger clone lies one base away. Patients with autoimmune disease history or receiving systemic immunosuppression were excluded from the trial. In every dose cohort, peripheral blood was drawn for TCR sequencing at baseline, cycle 4 day 1, and cycle 7 day 1. Samples were obtained from an open-label, multicenter, first-in-human phase I dose-escalation trial of ivuxolimab. The trial enrolled adults with locally advanced or metastatic head and neck squamous cell, hepatocellular, melanoma or renal cell carcinoma. Before TCR sequencing, CD4+ T cells and CD8+ T cells were sorted from peripheral blood as separate populations. The cysteine opens and the phenylalanine closes a CDR3 of 15 amino acids. Here the CDR3 DNA is all that survives: 45 bases in frame from base 1. The germline V gene specifies SNHLY as CDR1 and FYNNEI as CDR2. V and J are trimmed by 6 bases and 3 bases, and the gene matches miss 6 bases of the junction.

This sample stems from a study of OX40 agonist ivuxolimab in advanced cancers. Some background on the complete study: Ivuxolimab, which targeted the costimulatory receptor OX40 (CD134), was an agonistic, fully human IgG2 monoclonal antibody. In the dose-escalation cohort, 70% to 85% of patients were male, and the mean age was around 60 years with a range of 23 to 79. The purpose of peripheral TCRbeta sequencing was to test whether ivuxolimab changed TCR sequence diversity and led to clonal T-cell expansion. Of the roughly 52 dose-escalation patients, hepatocellular carcinoma was present in about 20, melanoma in approximately 15, renal cell carcinoma in 9 and head and neck cancer in 9. Partial responses were achieved by three dose-escalation patients, of whom one had hepatocellular carcinoma and two had cutaneous melanoma. Intravenous ivuxolimab was administered to patients every 2 weeks at six dose levels: 0.01, 0.1, 0.3, 1.5, 3 and 10 mg/kg. The paper reports the monotherapy dose-escalation portion (N of about 52 patients) of the phase I ivuxolimab trial. Prior anti-PD-1, anti-PD-L1 or anti-CTLA-4 therapy was permitted, and approximately 39% of dose-escalation patients had received checkpoint inhibitors.

Genomic DNA was isolated from the sorted cells so that the TCRbeta CDR3 region could be sequenced. TCRbeta CDR3 regions were sequenced using the immunoSEQ Assay. TCRdb obtained this table from immuneACCESS and retained in-frame rearrangements with V and J assigned. These tables miss some clones; where compared with another copy, unresolved V genes account for less than half of the shortfall, and the remainder is unexplained. For this sample there are tens of thousands of clones; about 89% appear just once. The top ten clones comprise about 12% of the sample. Study-wide findings and limitations: Low levels of normalized T-cell clonal expansion were also seen in some nonresponding patients. After ivuxolimab, expanded clones were on average more numerous among CD8+ T cells than among CD4+ T cells. Antigen specificity was not determined for the clonally expanded peripheral T cells. At doses of 0.1 to 3.0 mg/kg, clonal expansion of both CD4+ and CD8+ T cells in blood was seen between baseline and week 6. In the 0.1-3.0 mg/kg groups, partial responders had among the lowest normalized peripheral clonal expansion, particularly in CD8+ T cells.

Sequencing used CD4+ or CD8+ T cells sorted from blood, obtained in a trial of the OX40 agonist ivuxolimab. The sequence derives from an adult with an advanced solid tumor such as melanoma, head and neck, liver or kidney cancer. The rearrangement combines TRBV2 with TRBJ2-1, with 9 bases matching TRBD1. The CDR3 in this case is CASSLGQGGYNEQFF. The nucleotide sequence reads TGTGCCAGCAGCCTGGGACAGGGAGGCTACAATGAGCAGTTCTTC.